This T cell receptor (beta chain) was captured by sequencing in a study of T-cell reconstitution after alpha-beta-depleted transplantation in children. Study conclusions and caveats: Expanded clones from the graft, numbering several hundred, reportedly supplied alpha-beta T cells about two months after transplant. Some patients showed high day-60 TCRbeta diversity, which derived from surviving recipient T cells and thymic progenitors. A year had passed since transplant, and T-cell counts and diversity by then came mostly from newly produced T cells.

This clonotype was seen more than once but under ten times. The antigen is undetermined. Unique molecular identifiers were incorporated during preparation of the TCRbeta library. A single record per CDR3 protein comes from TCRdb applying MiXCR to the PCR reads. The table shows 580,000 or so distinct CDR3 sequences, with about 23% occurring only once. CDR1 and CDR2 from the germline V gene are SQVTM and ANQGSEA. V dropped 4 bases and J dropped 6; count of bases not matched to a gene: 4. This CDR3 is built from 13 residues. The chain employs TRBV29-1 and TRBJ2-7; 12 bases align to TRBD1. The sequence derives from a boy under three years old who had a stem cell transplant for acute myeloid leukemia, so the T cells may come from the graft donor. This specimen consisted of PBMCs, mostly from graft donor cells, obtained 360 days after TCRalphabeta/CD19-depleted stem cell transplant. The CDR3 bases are TGCAGCGTTGGGGGGGACAGGGGGCGCGAGCAGTACTTC. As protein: CSVGGDRGREQYF.